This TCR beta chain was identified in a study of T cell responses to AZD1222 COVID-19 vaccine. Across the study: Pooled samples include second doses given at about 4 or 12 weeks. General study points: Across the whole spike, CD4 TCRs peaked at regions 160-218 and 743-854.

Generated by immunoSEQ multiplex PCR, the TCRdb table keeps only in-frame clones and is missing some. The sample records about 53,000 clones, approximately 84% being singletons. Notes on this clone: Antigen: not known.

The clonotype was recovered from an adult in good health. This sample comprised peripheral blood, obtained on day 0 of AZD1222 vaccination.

CDR3 residues: CASSQGYTGVGAFF. CDR3 nucleotides: TGTGCCAGCAGCCAAGGATACACCGGTGTTGGGGCTTTCTTT. The rearrangement uses TRBV3-1 (or the pseudogene TRBV3-2) and TRBJ1-1; no clear D gene. Germline CDR1 and CDR2: LGHDT and YNNKEL (reference sequence). V was clipped by 1 base and J by 11 bases, with 17 bases between them. The CDR3 sequence is 14 residues long.